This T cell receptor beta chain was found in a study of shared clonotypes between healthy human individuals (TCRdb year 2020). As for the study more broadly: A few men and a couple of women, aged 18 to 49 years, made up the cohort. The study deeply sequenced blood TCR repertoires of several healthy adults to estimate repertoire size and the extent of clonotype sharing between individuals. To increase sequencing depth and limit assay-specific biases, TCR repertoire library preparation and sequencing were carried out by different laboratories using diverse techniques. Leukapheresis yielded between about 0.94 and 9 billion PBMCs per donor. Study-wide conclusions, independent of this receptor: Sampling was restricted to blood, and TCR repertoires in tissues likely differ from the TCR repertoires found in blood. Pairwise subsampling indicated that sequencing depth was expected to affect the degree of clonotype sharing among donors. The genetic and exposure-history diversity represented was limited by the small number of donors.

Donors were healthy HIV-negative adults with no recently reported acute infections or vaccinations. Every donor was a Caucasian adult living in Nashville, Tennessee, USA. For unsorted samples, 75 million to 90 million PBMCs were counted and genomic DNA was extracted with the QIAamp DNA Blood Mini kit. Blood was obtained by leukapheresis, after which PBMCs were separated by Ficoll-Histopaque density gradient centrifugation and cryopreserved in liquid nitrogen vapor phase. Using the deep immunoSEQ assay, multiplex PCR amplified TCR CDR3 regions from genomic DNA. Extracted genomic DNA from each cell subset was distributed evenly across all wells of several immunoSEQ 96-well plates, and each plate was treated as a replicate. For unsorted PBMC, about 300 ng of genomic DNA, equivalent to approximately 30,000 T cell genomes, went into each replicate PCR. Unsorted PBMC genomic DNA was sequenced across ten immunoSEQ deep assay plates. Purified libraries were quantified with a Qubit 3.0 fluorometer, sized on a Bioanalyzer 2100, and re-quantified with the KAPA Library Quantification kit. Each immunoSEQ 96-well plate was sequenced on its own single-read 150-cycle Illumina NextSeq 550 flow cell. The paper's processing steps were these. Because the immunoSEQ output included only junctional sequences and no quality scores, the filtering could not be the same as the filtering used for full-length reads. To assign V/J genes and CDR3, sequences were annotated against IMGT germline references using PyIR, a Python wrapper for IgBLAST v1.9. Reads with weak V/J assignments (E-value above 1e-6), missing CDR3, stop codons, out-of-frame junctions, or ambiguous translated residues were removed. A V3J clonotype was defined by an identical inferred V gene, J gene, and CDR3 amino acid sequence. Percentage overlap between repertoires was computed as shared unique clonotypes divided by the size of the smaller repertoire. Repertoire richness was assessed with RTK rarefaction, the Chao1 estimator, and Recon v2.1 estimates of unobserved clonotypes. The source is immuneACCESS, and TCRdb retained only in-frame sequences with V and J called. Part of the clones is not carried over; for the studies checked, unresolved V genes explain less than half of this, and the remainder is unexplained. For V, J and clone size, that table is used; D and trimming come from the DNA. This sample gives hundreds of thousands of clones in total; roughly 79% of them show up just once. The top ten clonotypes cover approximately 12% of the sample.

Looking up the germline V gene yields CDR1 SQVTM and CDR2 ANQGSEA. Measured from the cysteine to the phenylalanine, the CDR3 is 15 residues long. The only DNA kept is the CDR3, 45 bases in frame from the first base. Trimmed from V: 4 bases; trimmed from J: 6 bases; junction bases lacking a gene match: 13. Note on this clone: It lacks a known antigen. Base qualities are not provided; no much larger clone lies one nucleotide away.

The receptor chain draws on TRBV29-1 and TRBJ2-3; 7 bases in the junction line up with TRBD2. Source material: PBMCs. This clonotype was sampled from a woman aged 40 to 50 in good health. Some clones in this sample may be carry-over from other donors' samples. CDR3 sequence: CSVGALAGAPDTQYF. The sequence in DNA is TGCAGCGTTGGGGCGCTGGCGGGAGCGCCGGATACGCAGTATTTT.